The 6 T cell receptor beta chains in this list originate from one sample, sequenced in a study of blood T cell repertoires in COVID-19. The data were produced by immunoSEQ multiplex PCR, yet TCRdb's version contains in-frame clones alone and is incomplete. The data contain under 250,000 clones, roughly 85% of them singletons. Input material: peripheral blood. Receptor source: a woman between 70 and 85 years old with active or convalescent COVID-19.

The gene calls are TRBV4-3 and TRBJ2-7, with D perhaps matching TRBD2 (5 bases). This CDR3 has 16 amino acids. Per germline, CDR1 LGHNA and CDR2 YSLEER. V gave up 1 base and J gave up 0 bases, with 13 bases separating them. The CDR3 coding sequence is TGCGCCAGCAGCCAAGGGACGCGGGCCACCTCCTACGAGCAGTACTTC. Amino acid sequence: CASSQGTRATSYEQYF.

On this clone: The sample contains more than one DNA sequence encoding this CDR3. This chain joins TRBV6-5 and TRBJ1-5, with D perhaps matching TRBD1 (5 bases). CDR3 length equals 14 residues. Trimming left V 6 bases short and J 11 bases short, with 20 bases between. CDR1 and CDR2 (germline): MNHEY, SVGAGI. CDR3 nucleotide sequence: TGTGCCAGCAGCCCGGGACGGAGCTGGGGGGCCCAGCATTTT. Translating gives CASSPGRSWGAQHF.

The chain employs TRBV7-3 and TRBJ1-3; D not certain. The germline V and J ends were trimmed by 5 bases and 2 bases, with 7 bases remaining between them. This CDR3 comprises 13 residues. Germline V gene sequence: CDR1 SGHTA, CDR2 FQGTGA. This CDR3 reads CASSPTTGNTIYF. CDR3 nucleotides: TGTGCCAGCAGCCCGACTACTGGAAACACCATATATTTT.

The CDR3 coding sequence is TGTGCCAGCAGCCGTCAGGGGACCACAGATACGCAGTATTTT. Its translation is CASSRQGTTDTQYF. This chain connects TRBV5-4 to TRBJ2-3, with D possibly being TRBD1 (6 bases). The ends were cut back, 4 bases at V and 2 bases at J, with 11 bases in the middle. Per the germline V gene, CDR1 is SGHNT and CDR2 is YYREEE (reference sequence). The CDR3 is 14 amino acids.

The chain couples TRBV12-5 to TRBJ1-2; tentative D call: TRBD1 (5 bases). Trimming pared 1 base from V and 9 bases from J, leaving 12 bases between. The CDR3 has 13 residues. CDR1 is LGHNT, CDR2 FRNRAP, per germline. CDR3 amino acids: CASGLGQGASYTF. The CDR3 coding sequence is TGTGCTAGTGGTTTGGGGCAGGGTGCGAGCTACACCTTC.

As for this clone: The same CDR3 also results from other DNA sequences found in this sample. The V call is TRBV30, the J call TRBJ2-7; D may be TRBD2 (6 bases). The CDR3 spans 13 residues. Trimming removed 1 base from V and 3 bases from J, with 10 bases in between. Germline V gene sequence: CDR1 GTSNPN, CDR2 SVGIG (reference sequence). The CDR3 region is CAWSGGTNYEQYF. The DNA of the CDR3 is TGTGCCTGGAGTGGCGGGACCAACTACGAGCAGTACTTC.